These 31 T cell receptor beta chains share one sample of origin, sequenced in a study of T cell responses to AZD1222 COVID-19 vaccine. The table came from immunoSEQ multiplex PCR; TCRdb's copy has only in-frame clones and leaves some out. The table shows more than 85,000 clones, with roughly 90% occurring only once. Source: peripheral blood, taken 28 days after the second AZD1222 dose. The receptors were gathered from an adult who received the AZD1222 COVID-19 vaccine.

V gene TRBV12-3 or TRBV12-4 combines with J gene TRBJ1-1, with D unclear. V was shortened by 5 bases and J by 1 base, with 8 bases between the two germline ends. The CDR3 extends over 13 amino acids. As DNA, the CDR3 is TGTGCCAGCAGTGTCGACCAGAACACTGAAGCTTTCTTT. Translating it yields CASSVDQNTEAFF.

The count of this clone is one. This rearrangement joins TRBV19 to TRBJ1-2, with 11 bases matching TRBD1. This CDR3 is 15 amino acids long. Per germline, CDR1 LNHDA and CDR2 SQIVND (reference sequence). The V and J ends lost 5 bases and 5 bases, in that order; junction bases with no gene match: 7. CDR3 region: CASSGQGAGEYGYTF. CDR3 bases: TGTGCCAGTAGTGGACAGGGGGCCGGAGAGTATGGCTACACCTTC.

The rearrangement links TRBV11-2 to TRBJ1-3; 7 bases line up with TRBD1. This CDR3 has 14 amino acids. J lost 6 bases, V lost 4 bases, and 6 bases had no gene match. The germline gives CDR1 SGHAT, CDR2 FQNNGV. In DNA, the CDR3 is TGTGCCAGCAGCTCGTATCAGGGGGAAAACACCATATATTTT. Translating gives CASSSYQGENTIYF.

In DNA form, the CDR3 reads TGTGCCAGCAGCCAGCGGGGCATAACTGAAGCTTTCTTT. Translation gives CASSQRGITEAFF. The V and J genes are TRBV3-1 (or the pseudogene TRBV3-2) and TRBJ1-1; possible D gene TRBD1, 5 bases. V gave up 3 bases and J gave up 5 bases, with 10 bases separating them. Per germline, CDR1 LGHDT and CDR2 YNNKEL (reference sequence). The CDR3 contains 13 residues.

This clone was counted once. The CDR3 nucleotides read TGCAGCGTTGAAGGGACAGGGGGGACTGAAGCTTTCTTT. Encoded protein: CSVEGTGGTEAFF. The chain joins TRBV29-1 to TRBJ1-1, with 10 bases identical to TRBD1. V dropped 1 base and J dropped 5; count of bases not matched to a gene: 1. The germline V gene encodes CDR1 SQVTM and CDR2 ANQGSEA. CDR3 length: 13 amino acids. Variable domain in full (rest from reference TRBV29-1 and TRBJ1-1): SAVISQKPSRDICQRGTSLTIQCQVDSQVTMMFWYRQQPGQSLTLIATANQGSEATYESGFVIDKFPISRPNLTFSTLTVSNMSPEDSSIYLCSVEGTGGTEAFFGQGTRLTVV.

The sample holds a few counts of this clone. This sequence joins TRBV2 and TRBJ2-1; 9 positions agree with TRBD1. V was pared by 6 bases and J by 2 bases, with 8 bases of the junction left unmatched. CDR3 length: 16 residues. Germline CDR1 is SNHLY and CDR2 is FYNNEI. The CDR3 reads CASRMGGQGPYNEQFF. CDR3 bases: TGTGCCAGCAGGATGGGGGGACAGGGCCCCTACAATGAGCAGTTCTTC.

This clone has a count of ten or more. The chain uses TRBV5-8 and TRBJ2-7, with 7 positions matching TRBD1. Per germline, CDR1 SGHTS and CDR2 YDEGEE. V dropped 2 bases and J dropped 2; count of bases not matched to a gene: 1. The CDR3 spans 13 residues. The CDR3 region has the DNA TGTGCCAGCAGCTTAGGGGGCCCCTACGAGCAGTACTTC. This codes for CASSLGGPYEQYF.

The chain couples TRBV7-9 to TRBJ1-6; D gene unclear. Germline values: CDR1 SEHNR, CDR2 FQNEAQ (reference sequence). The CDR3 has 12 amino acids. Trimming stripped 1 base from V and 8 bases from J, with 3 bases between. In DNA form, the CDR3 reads TGTGCCAGCAGCTTAGTGGATTCACCCCTCCACTTT. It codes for CASSLVDSPLHF. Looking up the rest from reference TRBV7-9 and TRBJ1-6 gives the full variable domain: DTGVSQNPRHKITKRGQNVTFRCDPISEHNRLYWYRQTLGQGPEFLTYFQNEAQLEKSRLLSDRFSAERPKGSFSTLEIQRTEQGDSAMYLCASSLVDSPLHFGNGTRLTVT.

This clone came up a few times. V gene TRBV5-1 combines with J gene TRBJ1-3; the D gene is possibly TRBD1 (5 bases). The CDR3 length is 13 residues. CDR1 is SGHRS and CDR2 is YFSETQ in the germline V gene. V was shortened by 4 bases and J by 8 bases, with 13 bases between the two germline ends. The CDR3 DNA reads TGCGCCAGCAGCCTAGGACACGGGGACACCATATATTTT. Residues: CASSLGHGDTIYF.

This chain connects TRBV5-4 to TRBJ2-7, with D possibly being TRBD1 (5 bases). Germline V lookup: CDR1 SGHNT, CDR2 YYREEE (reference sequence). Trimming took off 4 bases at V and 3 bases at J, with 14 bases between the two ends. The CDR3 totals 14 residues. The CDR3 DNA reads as TGTGCCAGCAGCCCTGGGGCAGCCGGCTACGAGCAGTACTTC. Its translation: CASSPGAAGYEQYF.

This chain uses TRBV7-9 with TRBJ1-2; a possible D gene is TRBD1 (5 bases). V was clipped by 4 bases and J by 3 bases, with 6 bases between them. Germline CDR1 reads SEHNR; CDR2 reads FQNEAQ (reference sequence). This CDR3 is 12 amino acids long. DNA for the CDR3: TGTGCCAGCAGCTCAGGGCACTATGGCTACACCTTC. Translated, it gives CASSSGHYGYTF.

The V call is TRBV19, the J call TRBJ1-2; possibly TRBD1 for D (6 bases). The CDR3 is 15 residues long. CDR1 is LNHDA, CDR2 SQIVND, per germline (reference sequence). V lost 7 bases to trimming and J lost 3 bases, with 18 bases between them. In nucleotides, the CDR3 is TGTGCCAGTAACCCCCTTCCACAGGGTTACTATGGCTACACCTTC. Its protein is CASNPLPQGYYGYTF.

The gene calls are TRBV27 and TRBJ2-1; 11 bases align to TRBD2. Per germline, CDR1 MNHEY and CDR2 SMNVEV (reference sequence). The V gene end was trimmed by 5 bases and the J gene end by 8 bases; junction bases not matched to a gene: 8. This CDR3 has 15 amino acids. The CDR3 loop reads CASSLRTSGSDEQFF. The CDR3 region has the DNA TGTGCCAGCAGTCTAAGGACTAGCGGGTCAGATGAGCAGTTCTTC.

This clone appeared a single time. In DNA, the CDR3 is TGTGCCAGCAGTTTCGGGGGGACCTACGAGCAGTACTTC. Translation: CASSFGGTYEQYF. The chain carries TRBV28 and TRBJ2-7; 7 positions match TRBD2. Germline V gene data show CDR1 as MDHEN and CDR2 as SYDVKM. CDR3 length: 13 residues. Trimming removed 3 bases from V and 2 bases from J; junction bases left unmatched: 1.

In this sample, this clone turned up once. CDR3: CASTQGSRGSYNSPLHF. The CDR3 coding sequence is TGCGCCAGCACCCAGGGGAGTAGGGGCTCCTATAATTCACCCCTCCACTTT. This chain links TRBV10-1 with TRBJ1-6, with a tentative D call TRBD1 (6 bases). Germline CDR1 WNHNN, CDR2 SYGVQD (reference sequence). The CDR3 has 17 residues. Trimming shortened V by 7 bases and J by 0 bases, and 16 bases separated the two germline ends.

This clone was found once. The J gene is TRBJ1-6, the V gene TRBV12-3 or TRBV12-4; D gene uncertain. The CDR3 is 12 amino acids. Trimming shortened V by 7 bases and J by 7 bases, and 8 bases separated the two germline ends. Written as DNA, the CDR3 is TGTGCCAGCACCCTCCTCAATTCACCCCTCCACTTT. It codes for CASTLLNSPLHF.

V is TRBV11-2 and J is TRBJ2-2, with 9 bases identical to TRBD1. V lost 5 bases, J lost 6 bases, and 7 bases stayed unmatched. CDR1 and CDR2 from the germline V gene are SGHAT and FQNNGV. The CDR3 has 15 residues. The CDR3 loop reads CASSPVDRGAGELFF. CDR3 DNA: TGTGCCAGCAGCCCGGTGGACAGGGGCGCCGGGGAGCTGTTTTTT. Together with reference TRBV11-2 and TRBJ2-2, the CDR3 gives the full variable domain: EAGVAQSPRYKIIEKRQSVAFWCNPISGHATLYWYQQILGQGPKLLIQFQNNGVVDDSQLPKDRFSAERLKGVDSTLKIQPAKLEDSAVYLCASSPVDRGAGELFFGEGSRLTVL.

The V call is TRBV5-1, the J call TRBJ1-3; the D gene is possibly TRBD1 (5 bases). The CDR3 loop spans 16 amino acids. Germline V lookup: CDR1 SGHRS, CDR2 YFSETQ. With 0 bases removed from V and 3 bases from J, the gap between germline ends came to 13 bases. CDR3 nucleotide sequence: TGCGCCAGCAGCTTGGCCGGGGCCCGGTTTGGAAACACCATATATTTT. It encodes CASSLAGARFGNTIYF.

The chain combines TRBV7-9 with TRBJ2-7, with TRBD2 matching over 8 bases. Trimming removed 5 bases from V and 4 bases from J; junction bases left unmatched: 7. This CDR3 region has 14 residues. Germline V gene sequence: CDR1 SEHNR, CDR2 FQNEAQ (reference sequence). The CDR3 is CASSREREWYEQYF. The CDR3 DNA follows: TGTGCCAGCAGCCGCGAGCGGGAGTGGTACGAGCAGTACTTC.

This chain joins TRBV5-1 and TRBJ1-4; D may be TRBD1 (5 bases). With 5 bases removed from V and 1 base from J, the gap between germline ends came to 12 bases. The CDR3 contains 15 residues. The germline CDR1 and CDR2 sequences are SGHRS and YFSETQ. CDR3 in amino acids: CASRIMGGTNEKLFF. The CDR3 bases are TGCGCCAGCAGGATAATGGGGGGAACTAATGAAAAACTGTTTTTT.

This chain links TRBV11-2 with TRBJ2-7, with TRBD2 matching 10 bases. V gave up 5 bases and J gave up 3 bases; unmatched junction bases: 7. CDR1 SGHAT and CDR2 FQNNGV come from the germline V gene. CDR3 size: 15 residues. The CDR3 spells CASSTIAGGSYEQYF. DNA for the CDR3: TGTGCCAGCAGCACCATAGCGGGGGGAAGCTACGAGCAGTACTTC.

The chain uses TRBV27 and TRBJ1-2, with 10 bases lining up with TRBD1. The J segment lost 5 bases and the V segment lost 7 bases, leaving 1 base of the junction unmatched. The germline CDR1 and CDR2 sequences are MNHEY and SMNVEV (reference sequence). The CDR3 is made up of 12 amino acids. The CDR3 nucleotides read TGTGCCAGCAAGGGACAGGGGTATGGCTACACCTTC. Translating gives CASKGQGYGYTF.

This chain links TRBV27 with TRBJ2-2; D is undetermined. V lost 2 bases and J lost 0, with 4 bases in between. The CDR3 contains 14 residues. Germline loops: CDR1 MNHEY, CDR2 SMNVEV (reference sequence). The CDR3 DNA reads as TGTGCCAGCAGTTTAAAACCGAACACCGGGGAGCTGTTTTTT. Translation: CASSLKPNTGELFF.

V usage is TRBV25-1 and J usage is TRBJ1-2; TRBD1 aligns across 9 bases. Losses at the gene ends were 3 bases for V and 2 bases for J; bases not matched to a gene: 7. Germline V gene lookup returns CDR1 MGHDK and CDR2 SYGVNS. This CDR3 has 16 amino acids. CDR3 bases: TGTGCCAGCAGTGAGCCTGGCGACAGGGGGAACTATGGCTACACCTTC. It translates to CASSEPGDRGNYGYTF.

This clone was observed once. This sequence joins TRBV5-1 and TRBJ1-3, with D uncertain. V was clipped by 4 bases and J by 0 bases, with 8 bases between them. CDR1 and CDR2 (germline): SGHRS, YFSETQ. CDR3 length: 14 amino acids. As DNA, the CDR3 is TGCGCCAGCAGCCGGGGAGACTCTGGAAACACCATATATTTT. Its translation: CASSRGDSGNTIYF. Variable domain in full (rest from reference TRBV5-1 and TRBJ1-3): KAGVTQTPRYLIKTRGQQVTLSCSPISGHRSVSWYQQTPGQGLQFLFEYFSETQRNKGNFPGRFSGRQFSNSRSEMNVSTLELGDSALYLCASSRGDSGNTIYFGEGSWLTVV.

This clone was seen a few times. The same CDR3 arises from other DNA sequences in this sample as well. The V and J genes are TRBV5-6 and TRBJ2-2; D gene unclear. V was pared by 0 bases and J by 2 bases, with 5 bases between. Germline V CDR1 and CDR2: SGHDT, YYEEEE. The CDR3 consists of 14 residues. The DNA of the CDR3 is TGTGCCAGCAGCTTGGGACACAACACCGGGGAGCTGTTTTTT. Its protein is CASSLGHNTGELFF.

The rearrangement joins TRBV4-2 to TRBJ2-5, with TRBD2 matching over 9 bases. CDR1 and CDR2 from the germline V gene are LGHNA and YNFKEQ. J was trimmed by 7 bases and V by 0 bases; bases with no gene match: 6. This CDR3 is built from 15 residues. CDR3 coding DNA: TGTGCCAGCAGCCAAGATGGAGCGGGGGGCCGGACCCAGTACTTC. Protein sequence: CASSQDGAGGRTQYF.

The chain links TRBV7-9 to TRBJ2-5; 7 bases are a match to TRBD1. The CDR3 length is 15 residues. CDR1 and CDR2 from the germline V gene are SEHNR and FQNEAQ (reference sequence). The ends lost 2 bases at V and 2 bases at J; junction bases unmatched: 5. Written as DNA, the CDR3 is TGTGCCAGCAGCTTATCCAGGACAGGACAAGAGACCCAGTACTTC. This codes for CASSLSRTGQETQYF.

The CDR3 region is CASSPSTSGSYEQYF. In nucleotides, the CDR3 is TGTGCCAGCTCACCTTCGACTAGCGGATCCTACGAGCAGTACTTC. This rearrangement joins TRBV18 to TRBJ2-7, with 9 bases fitting TRBD2. Trimming cost V 3 bases and J 1 base; bases outside gene matches: 4. Germline loops: CDR1 KGHSH, CDR2 LQKENI. The CDR3 totals 15 residues.

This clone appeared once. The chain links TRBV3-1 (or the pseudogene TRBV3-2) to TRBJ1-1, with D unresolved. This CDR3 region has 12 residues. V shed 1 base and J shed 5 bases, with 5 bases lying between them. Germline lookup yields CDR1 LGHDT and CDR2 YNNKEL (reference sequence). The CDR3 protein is CASSQGGTEAFF. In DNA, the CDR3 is TGTGCCAGCAGCCAAGGCGGGACTGAAGCTTTCTTT.

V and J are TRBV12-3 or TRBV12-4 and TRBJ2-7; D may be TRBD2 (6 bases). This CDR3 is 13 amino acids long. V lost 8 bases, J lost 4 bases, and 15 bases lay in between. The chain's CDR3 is CASGRASDYEQYF. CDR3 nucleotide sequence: TGTGCCAGCGGCCGGGCTAGCGATTACGAGCAGTACTTC.